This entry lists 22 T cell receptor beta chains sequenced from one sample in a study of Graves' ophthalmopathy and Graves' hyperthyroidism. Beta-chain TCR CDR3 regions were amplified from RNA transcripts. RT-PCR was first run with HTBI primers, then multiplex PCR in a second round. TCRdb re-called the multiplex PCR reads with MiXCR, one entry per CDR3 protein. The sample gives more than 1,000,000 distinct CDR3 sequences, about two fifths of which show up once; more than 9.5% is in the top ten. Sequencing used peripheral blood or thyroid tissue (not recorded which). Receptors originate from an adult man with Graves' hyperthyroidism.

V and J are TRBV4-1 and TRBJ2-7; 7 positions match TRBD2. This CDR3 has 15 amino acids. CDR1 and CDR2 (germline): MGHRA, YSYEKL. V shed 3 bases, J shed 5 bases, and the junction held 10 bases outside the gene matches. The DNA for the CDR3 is TGCGCCAGCAGCCAGAAGGAGGGGAGGGGTGACGAGCAGTACTTC. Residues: CASSQKEGRGDEQYF.

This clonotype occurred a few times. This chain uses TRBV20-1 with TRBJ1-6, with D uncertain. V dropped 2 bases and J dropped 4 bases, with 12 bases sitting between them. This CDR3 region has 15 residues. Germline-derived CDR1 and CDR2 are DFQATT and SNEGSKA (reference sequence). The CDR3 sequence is CSARSRLGYNSPLHF. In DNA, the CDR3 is TGCAGTGCTAGATCTCGGTTGGGGTATAATTCACCCCTCCACTTT.

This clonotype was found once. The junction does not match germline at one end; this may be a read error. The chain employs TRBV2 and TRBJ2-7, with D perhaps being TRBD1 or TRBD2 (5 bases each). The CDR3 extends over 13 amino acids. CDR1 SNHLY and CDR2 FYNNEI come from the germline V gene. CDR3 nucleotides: TGTGCCAGCAGTGTCTGGGGGACCGGGGAGCTGTACTTC. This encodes CASSVWGTGELYF.

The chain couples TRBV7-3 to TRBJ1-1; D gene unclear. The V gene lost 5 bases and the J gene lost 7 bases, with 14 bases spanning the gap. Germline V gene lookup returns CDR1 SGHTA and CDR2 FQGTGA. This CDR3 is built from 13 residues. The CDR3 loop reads CASSANMDVEAFF. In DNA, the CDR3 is TGTGCCAGCAGCGCAAACATGGACGTTGAAGCTTTCTTT.

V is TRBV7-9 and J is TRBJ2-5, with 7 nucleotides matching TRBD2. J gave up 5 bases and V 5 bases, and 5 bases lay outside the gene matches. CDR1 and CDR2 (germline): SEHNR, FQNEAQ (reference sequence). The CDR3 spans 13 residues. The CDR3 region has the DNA TGTGCCAGCAGCCGTAGCGGGCGGGAGACCCAGTACTTC. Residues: CASSRSGRETQYF.

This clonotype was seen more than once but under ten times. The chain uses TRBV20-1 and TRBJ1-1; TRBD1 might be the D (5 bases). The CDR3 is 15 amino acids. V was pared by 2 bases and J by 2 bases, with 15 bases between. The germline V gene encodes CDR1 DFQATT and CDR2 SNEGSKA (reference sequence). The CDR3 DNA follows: TGCAGTGCTAGAAGGTCGGGGCTTATTAACACTGAAGCTTTCTTT. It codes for CSARRSGLINTEAFF.

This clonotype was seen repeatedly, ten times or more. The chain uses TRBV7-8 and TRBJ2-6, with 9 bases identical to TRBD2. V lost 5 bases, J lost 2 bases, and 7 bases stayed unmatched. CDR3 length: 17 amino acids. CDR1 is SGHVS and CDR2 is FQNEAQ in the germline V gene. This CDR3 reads CASSGTAGGAGANVLTF. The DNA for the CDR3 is TGTGCCAGCAGCGGGACAGCGGGAGGTGCTGGGGCCAACGTCCTGACTTTC.

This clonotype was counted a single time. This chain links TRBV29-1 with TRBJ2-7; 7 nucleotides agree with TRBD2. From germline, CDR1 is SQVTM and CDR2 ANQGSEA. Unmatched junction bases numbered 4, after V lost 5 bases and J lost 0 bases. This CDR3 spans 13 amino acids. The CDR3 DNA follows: TGCAGCGTTAGGGACTACACCTCCTACGAGCAGTACTTC. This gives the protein CSVRDYTSYEQYF.

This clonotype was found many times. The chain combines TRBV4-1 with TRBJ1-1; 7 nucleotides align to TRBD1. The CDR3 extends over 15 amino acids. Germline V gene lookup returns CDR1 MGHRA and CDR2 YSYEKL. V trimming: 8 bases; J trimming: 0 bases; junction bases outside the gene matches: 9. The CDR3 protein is CASQRDRAMNTEAFF. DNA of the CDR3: TGCGCCAGCCAGCGGGACAGAGCAATGAACACTGAAGCTTTCTTT.

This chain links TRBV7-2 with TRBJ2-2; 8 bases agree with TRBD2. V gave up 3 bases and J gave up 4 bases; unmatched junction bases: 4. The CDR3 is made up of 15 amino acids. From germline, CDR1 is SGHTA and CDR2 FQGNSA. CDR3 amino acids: CASSFNAGGTGELFF. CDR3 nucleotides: TGTGCCAGCAGCTTTAACGCGGGGGGCACCGGGGAGCTGTTTTTT.

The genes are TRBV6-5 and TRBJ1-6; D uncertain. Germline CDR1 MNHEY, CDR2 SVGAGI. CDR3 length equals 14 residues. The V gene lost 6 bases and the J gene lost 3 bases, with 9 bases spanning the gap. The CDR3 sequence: CASSPDLYNSPLHF. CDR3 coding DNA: TGTGCCAGCAGCCCTGATCTCTATAATTCACCCCTCCACTTT.

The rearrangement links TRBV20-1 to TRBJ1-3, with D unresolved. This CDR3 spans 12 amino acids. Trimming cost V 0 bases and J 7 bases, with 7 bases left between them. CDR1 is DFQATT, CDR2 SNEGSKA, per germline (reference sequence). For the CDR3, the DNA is TGCAGTGCTAGAGAATCGGCGAACACCATATATTTT. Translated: CSARESANTIYF.

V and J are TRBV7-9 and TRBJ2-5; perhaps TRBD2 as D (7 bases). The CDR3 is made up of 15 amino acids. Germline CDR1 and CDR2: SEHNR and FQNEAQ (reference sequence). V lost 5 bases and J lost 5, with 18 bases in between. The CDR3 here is CASSRLGGEVETQYF. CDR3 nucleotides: TGTGCCAGCAGCCGTCTAGGGGGGGAGGTCGAGACCCAGTACTTC.

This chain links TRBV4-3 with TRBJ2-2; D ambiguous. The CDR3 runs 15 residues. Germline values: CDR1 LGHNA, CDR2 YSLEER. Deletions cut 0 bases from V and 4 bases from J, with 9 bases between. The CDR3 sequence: CASSQDMGITGELFF. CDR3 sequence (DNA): TGCGCCAGCAGCCAAGATATGGGGATCACCGGGGAGCTGTTTTTT.

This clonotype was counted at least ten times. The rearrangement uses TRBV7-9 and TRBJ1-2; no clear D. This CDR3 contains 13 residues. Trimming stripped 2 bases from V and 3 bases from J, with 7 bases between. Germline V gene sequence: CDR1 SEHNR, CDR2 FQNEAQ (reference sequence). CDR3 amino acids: CASSLPADYGYTF. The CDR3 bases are TGTGCCAGCAGCTTACCGGCGGACTATGGCTACACCTTC.

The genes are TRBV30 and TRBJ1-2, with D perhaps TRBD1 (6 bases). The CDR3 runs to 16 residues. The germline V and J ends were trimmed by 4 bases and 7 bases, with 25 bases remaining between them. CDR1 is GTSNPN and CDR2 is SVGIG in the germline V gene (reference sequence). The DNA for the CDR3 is TGTGCCTGGACCCTCGGGAAGGGGGGCATCCCTACTGGCTACACCTTC. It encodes CAWTLGKGGIPTGYTF.

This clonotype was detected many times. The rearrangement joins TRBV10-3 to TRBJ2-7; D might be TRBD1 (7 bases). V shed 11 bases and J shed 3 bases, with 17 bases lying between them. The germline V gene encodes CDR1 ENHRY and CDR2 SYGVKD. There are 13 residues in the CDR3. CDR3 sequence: CASQGGSRYEQYF. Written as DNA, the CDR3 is TGTGCCTCCCAGGGGGGTAGCCGCTACGAGCAGTACTTC.

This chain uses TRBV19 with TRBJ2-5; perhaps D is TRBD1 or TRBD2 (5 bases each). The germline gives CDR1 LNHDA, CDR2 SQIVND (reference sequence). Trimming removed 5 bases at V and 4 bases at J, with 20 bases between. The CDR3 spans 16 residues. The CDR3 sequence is CASSPPPTGPLETQYF. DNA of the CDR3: TGTGCCAGTAGTCCTCCCCCGACGGGACCACTAGAGACCCAGTACTTC.

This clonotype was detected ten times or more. The CDR3 sequence is CASSPGANRETQYF. The CDR3 bases are TGCGCCAGCAGCCCGGGGGCCAACAGGGAGACCCAGTACTTC. The rearrangement joins TRBV5-1 to TRBJ2-5, with D possibly called TRBD1 or TRBD2 (6 bases each). Trimming stripped 4 bases from V and 5 bases from J, with 15 bases between. The germline V gene has CDR1 SGHRS and CDR2 YFSETQ. The CDR3 totals 14 residues.

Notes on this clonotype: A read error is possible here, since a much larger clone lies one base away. The CDR3 spells CASSSGSGLQETQYF. CDR3 DNA: TGTGCCAGCAGCTCGGGTAGCGGGCTGCAAGAGACCCAGTACTTC. The chain carries TRBV7-9 and TRBJ2-5; 7 nucleotides agree with TRBD2. The germline V gene encodes CDR1 SEHNR and CDR2 FQNEAQ (reference sequence). The V segment lost 4 bases and the J segment 2 bases; nucleotides outside the gene matches: 7. The CDR3 has 15 amino acids.

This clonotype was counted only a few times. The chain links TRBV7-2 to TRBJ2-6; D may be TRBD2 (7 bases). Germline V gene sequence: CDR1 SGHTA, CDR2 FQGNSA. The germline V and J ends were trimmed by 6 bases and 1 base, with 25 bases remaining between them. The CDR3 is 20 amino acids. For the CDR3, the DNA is TGTGCCAGCAGTTACGCCCTAGTGGACAGCGGGATTTCTGGGGCCAACGTCCTGACTTTC. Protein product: CASSYALVDSGISGANVLTF.

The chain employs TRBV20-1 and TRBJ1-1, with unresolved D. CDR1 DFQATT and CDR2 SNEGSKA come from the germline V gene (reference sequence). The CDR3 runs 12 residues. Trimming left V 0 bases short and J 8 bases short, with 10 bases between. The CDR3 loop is CSAREGPSEAFF. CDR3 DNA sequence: TGCAGTGCTAGAGAAGGACCCAGCGAAGCTTTCTTT.